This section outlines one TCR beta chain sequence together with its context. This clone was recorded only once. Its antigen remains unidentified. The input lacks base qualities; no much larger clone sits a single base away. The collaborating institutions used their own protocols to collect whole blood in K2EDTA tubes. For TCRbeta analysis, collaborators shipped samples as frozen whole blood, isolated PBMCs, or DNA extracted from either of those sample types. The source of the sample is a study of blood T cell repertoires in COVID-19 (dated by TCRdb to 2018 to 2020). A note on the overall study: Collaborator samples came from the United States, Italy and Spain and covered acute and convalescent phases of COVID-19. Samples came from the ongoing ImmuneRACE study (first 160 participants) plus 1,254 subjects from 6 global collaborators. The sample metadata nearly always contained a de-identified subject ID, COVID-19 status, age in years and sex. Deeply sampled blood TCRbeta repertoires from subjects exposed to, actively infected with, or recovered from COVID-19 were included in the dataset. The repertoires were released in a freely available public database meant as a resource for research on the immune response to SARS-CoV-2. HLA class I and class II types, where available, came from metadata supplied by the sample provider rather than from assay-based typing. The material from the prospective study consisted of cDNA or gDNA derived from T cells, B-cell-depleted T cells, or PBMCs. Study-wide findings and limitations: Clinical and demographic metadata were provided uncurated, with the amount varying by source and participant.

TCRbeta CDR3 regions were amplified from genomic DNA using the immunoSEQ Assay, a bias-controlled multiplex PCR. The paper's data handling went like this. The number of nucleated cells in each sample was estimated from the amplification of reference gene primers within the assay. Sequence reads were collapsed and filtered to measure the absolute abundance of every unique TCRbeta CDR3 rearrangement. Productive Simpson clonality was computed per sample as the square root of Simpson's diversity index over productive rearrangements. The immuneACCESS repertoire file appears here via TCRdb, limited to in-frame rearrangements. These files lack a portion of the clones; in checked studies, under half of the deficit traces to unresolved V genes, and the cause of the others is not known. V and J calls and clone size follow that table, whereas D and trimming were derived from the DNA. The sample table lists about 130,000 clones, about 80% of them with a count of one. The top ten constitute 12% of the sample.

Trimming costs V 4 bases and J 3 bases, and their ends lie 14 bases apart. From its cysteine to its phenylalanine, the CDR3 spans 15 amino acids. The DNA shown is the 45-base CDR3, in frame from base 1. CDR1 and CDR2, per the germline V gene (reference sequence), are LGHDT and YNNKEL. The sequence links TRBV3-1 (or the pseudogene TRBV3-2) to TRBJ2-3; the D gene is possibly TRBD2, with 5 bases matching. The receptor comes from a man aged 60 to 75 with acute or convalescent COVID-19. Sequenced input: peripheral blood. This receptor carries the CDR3 CASSLRAPGTDTQYF. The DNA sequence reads TGTGCCAGCAGCCTCCGGGCCCCGGGAACAGATACGCAGTATTTT.